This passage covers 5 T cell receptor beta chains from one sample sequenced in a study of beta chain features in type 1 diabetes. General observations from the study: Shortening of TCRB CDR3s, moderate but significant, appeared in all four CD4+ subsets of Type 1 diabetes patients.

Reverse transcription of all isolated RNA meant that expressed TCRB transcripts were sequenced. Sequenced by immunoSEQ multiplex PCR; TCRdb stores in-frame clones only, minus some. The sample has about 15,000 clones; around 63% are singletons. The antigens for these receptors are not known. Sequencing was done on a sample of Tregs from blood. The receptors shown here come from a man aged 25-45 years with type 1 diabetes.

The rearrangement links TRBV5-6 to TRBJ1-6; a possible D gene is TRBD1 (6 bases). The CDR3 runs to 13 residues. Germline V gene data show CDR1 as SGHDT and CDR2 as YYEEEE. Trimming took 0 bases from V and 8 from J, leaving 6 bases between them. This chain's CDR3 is CASSLDRDSPLHF. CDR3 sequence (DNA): TGTGCCAGCAGCTTGGACAGGGATTCACCCCTCCACTTT.

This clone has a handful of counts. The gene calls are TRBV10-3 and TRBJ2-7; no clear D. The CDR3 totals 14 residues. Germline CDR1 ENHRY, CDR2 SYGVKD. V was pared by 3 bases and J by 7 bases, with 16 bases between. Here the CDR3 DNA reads TGTGCCATCAGTGACGAGGTTTTGGCTGGGGAGCAGTACTTC. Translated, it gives CAISDEVLAGEQYF.

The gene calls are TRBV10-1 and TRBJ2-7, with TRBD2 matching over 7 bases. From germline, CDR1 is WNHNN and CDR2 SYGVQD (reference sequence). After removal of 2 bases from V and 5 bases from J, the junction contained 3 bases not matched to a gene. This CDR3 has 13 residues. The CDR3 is CASSENGRNEQYF. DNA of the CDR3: TGCGCCAGCAGTGAGAACGGGAGGAACGAGCAGTACTTC.

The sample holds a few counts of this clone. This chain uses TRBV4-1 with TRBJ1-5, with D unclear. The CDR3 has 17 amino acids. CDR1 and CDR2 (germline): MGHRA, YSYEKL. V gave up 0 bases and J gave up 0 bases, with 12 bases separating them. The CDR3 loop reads CASSQDPPRYSNQPQHF. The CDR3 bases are TGCGCCAGCAGCCAAGATCCCCCTAGGTATAGCAATCAGCCCCAGCATTTT.

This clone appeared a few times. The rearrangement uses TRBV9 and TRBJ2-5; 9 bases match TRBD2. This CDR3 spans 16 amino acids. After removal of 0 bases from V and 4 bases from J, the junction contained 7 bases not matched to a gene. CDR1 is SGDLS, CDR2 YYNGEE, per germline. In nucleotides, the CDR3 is TGTGCCAGCAGCGTAGTGGGTAGCGGGAGACGAGAGACCCAGTACTTC. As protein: CASSVVGSGRRETQYF.